This passage covers 24 T cell receptor beta chains from one sample sequenced in a study of graft-versus-host responses after intestinal transplantation. Profiling relied on immunoSEQ multiplex PCR, and the TCRdb table lists in-frame clones only, not all of them. The data show 10,000 to 15,000 clones, over 85% seen once. The sample was PBMCs, taken around 3 years after intestinal transplantation. The origin of the receptors is a human patient who received an intestinal transplant, so some T cells may come from the graft donor.

The chain employs TRBV9 and TRBJ2-7; 8 nucleotides align to TRBD1. The CDR3 runs 15 residues. The V segment lost 1 base and the J segment 2 bases; nucleotides outside the gene matches: 5. Per germline, CDR1 SGDLS and CDR2 YYNGEE. CDR3 in amino acids: CASSVTGGPTYEQYF. CDR3 bases: TGTGCCAGCAGCGTAACAGGGGGACCCACCTACGAGCAGTACTTC.

The CDR3, as DNA: TGTGCCAGTAAGGTGGGCAGGGAAGAGACCCAGTACTTC. Translation gives CASKVGREETQYF. V and J are TRBV19 and TRBJ2-5; possibly TRBD1 for D (5 bases). This CDR3 is 13 amino acids long. Deletions cut 7 bases from V and 3 bases from J, with 12 bases between. Germline V lookup: CDR1 LNHDA, CDR2 SQIVND (reference sequence).

The chain is built from TRBV6-6 and TRBJ2-7; weak D call: TRBD1 (5 bases). V lost 0 bases, J lost 10 bases, and 16 bases lay in between. Germline V gene sequence: CDR1 MNHNY, CDR2 SVGAGI (reference sequence). The CDR3 has 14 amino acids. CDR3 loop: CASSYSPTASPQYF. Written as DNA, the CDR3 is TGTGCCAGCAGTTACTCACCGACAGCATCGCCACAGTACTTC.

The chain combines TRBV2 with TRBJ2-3; D might be TRBD1 or TRBD2, each matching 5 bases. The CDR3 runs 14 residues. CDR1 SNHLY and CDR2 FYNNEI come from the germline V gene. Deletions cut 5 bases from V and 1 base from J, with 10 bases between. CDR3 coding DNA: TGTGCCAGCAGTACCCGGGACGGCACAGATACGCAGTATTTT. Translated, it gives CASSTRDGTDTQYF.

The CDR3 DNA reads as TGCGCCAGCAGCTTCGTGACTAGCGGGGATGATACGCAGTATTTT. It translates to CASSFVTSGDDTQYF. This chain connects TRBV5-1 to TRBJ2-3; 11 bases are shared with TRBD2. Unmatched junction bases numbered 5, after V lost 2 bases and J lost 6 bases. Germline assignment: CDR1 SGHRS and CDR2 YFSETQ. This CDR3 contains 15 residues. The full variable domain, in which reference TRBV5-1 and TRBJ2-3 provide the parts outside the CDR3, is KAGVTQTPRYLIKTRGQQVTLSCSPISGHRSVSWYQQTPGQGLQFLFEYFSETQRNKGNFPGRFSGRQFSNSRSEMNVSTLELGDSALYLCASSFVTSGDDTQYFGPGTRLTVL.

This clone was seen just once. The chain links TRBV2 to TRBJ2-5; 10 bases are shared with TRBD2. The CDR3 is 14 residues long. With 7 bases clipped from V and 9 bases from J, the junction kept 11 bases outside the gene matches. Germline loops: CDR1 SNHLY, CDR2 FYNNEI. The CDR3 here is CASTRGGLAGAQYF. The DNA for the CDR3 is TGTGCCAGCACCAGAGGCGGTCTAGCGGGGGCCCAGTACTTC.

V gene TRBV11-2 combines with J gene TRBJ2-7; no clear D. This CDR3 contains 13 residues. V was trimmed by 0 bases and J by 6 bases, leaving 9 bases between them. The germline V gene encodes CDR1 SGHAT and CDR2 FQNNGV. This chain's CDR3 is CASSLDRAAEQYF. CDR3 coding DNA: TGTGCCAGCAGCTTAGATCGCGCGGCCGAGCAGTACTTC.

The V and J genes are TRBV5-1 and TRBJ1-6; D not certain. The germline gives CDR1 SGHRS, CDR2 YFSETQ. The CDR3 sequence is 17 residues long. Trimming removed 0 bases at V and 6 bases at J, with 16 bases between. This CDR3 reads CASSLDAGFLSNSPLHF. Here the CDR3 DNA reads TGCGCCAGCAGCTTGGATGCGGGGTTTTTGAGTAATTCACCCCTCCACTTT.

The chain uses TRBV11-2 and TRBJ2-1; D tentatively fits TRBD1 or TRBD2 (8 bases each). Trimming took off 5 bases at V and 2 bases at J, with 22 bases between the two ends. The germline gives CDR1 SGHAT, CDR2 FQNNGV. The CDR3 covers 18 residues. CDR3 DNA: TGTGCCAGCAGCCCCCAGGGGGCCAGCGGGGGTACCTACAATGAGCAGTTCTTC. It is translated as CASSPQGASGGTYNEQFF.

The chain is built from TRBV7-8 and TRBJ1-5; D remains ambiguous. The germline V and J ends were trimmed by 1 base and 0 bases, with 10 bases remaining between them. The CDR3 runs 16 residues. The V gene's germline CDR1 is SGHVS and CDR2 FQNEAQ. CDR3 sequence (DNA): TGTGCCAGCAGCTTAGGGCCAGCTTATAGCAATCAGCCCCAGCATTTT. It is translated as CASSLGPAYSNQPQHF.

This rearrangement joins TRBV5-5 to TRBJ1-2; D is perhaps TRBD1 (5 bases). There are 13 residues in the CDR3. The germline V gene encodes CDR1 SGHKS and CDR2 YYEKEE (reference sequence). The germline V and J ends were trimmed by 2 bases and 6 bases, with 11 bases remaining between them. Here the CDR3 reads CASSFGDSDGYTF. As DNA, the CDR3 is TGTGCCAGCAGCTTCGGAGACAGTGATGGCTACACCTTC. The full variable domain, rest sourced from reference TRBV5-5 and TRBJ1-2, is DAGVTQSPTHLIKTRGQQVTLRCSPISGHKSVSWYQQVLGQGPQFIFQYYEKEERGRGNFPDRFSARQFPNYSSELNVNALLLGDSALYLCASSFGDSDGYTFGSGTRLTVV.

The rearrangement links TRBV6-5 to TRBJ1-1; no firm D call. CDR1 and CDR2 from the germline V gene are MNHEY and SVGAGI. There are 13 residues in the CDR3. V lost 6 bases and J lost 0, with 8 bases in between. CDR3 DNA sequence: TGTGCCAGCAGGTGGACCGTGAACACTGAAGCTTTCTTT. Its protein product is CASRWTVNTEAFF.

This chain links TRBV2 with TRBJ1-2; unclear D gene. V lost 7 bases and J 0 bases, leaving 12 bases between the germline ends. CDR1 and CDR2 from the germline V gene are SNHLY and FYNNEI. The CDR3 has 14 amino acids. The CDR3 sequence: CASTRQNPNYGYTF. The DNA for the CDR3 is TGTGCCAGCACCCGACAAAATCCTAACTATGGCTACACCTTC.

V is TRBV7-2 and J is TRBJ1-1, with 7 bases that match TRBD1. V was pared by 3 bases and J by 4 bases, with 14 bases of the junction left unmatched. CDR3 length: 17 amino acids. CDR1 is SGHTA, CDR2 FQGNSA, per germline. The CDR3 here is CASSFLPKSDRATEAFF. In DNA form, the CDR3 reads TGTGCCAGCAGCTTCCTCCCAAAATCAGACAGGGCCACTGAAGCTTTCTTT.

The chain is built from TRBV19 and TRBJ1-5; TRBD1 might be the D (6 bases). This CDR3 is built from 15 residues. Trimming cost V 3 bases and J 6 bases, with 15 bases left between them. Germline V gene sequence: CDR1 LNHDA, CDR2 SQIVND (reference sequence). The CDR3: CASSMYGGAGQPQHF. In DNA form, the CDR3 reads TGTGCCAGTAGTATGTATGGGGGCGCGGGTCAGCCCCAGCATTTT.

This rearrangement joins TRBV5-6 to TRBJ2-1; 8 bases fit TRBD1. The CDR3 has 16 amino acids. CDR1 is SGHDT and CDR2 is YYEEEE in the germline V gene. V lost 0 bases and J lost 4; bases outside the gene matches: 6. This CDR3 is CASSLAGGQAYNEQFF. The CDR3 DNA reads as TGTGCCAGCAGCTTGGCCGGGGGACAGGCGTACAATGAGCAGTTCTTC.

Within the sample, this clone is medium-sized. This rearrangement joins TRBV29-1 to TRBJ2-7, with D perhaps matching TRBD1 or TRBD2 (6 bases each). This CDR3 has 14 amino acids. CDR1 and CDR2 (germline): SQVTM, ANQGSEA. Trimming pared 1 base from V and 1 base from J, leaving 11 bases between. As DNA, the CDR3 is TGCAGCGTTGAAGGGGGGGCAGCGTCCTACGAGCAGTACTTC. This gives the protein CSVEGGAASYEQYF.

The chain is built from TRBV19 and TRBJ2-1, with 14 bases identical to TRBD2. V lost 6 bases and J lost 3; bases outside the gene matches: 16. CDR3 size: 20 residues. The V gene's germline CDR1 is LNHDA and CDR2 SQIVND (reference sequence). CDR3: CASSPDIGLAGGFFYNEQFF. In DNA, the CDR3 is TGTGCCAGTAGCCCCGACATTGGACTAGCGGGGGGATTTTTCTACAATGAGCAGTTCTTC.

The V call is TRBV23-1, the J call TRBJ2-7; 8 bases line up with TRBD1. TRBV23-1 is an ORF for which the function is uncertain. This CDR3 has 14 residues. The trim removed 0 bases at V and 5 bases at J, leaving 3 bases unmatched. The CDR3 spells CASSQSKTGDEQYF. CDR3 nucleotide sequence: TGCGCCAGCAGTCAATCCAAGACAGGGGACGAGCAGTACTTC.

The chain employs TRBV6-1 and TRBJ2-7; D gene ambiguous. This CDR3 is 13 amino acids long. The germline V gene encodes CDR1 MNHNS and CDR2 SASEGT. Trimming stripped 7 bases from V and 5 bases from J, with 15 bases between. The CDR3 DNA reads as TGTGCCAGCAACCCCACCGCGGCCCACGAGCAGTACTTC. Amino acids: CASNPTAAHEQYF.

V usage is TRBV11-2 and J usage is TRBJ1-1, with D unresolved. Trimming pared 1 base from V and 6 bases from J, leaving 6 bases between. The CDR3 sequence is 12 residues long. Germline CDR1 is SGHAT and CDR2 is FQNNGV. The CDR3 DNA is TGTGCCAGCAGCTTAGGGGAGCCTGAAGCTTTCTTT. This encodes CASSLGEPEAFF.

CDR3: CASSLVPQGAGNTIYF. CDR3 nucleotides: TGTGCCAGCAGCCTAGTCCCCCAGGGAGCTGGAAACACCATATATTTT. The chain combines TRBV7-3 with TRBJ1-3; D might be TRBD1 (5 bases). V lost 5 bases and J lost 2, with 16 bases in between. The CDR3 contains 16 residues. The germline gives CDR1 SGHTA, CDR2 FQGTGA.

The gene calls are TRBV5-1 and TRBJ2-2, with 7 bases matching TRBD2. Losses at the gene ends were 3 bases for V and 5 bases for J; bases not matched to a gene: 10. Per the germline V gene, CDR1 is SGHRS and CDR2 is YFSETQ. This CDR3 has 16 residues. CDR3 in amino acids: CASSSGRGGETGELFF. The CDR3 region has the DNA TGCGCCAGCAGCTCCGGCCGGGGAGGGGAGACCGGGGAGCTGTTTTTT.

The genes are TRBV27 and TRBJ2-5; tentatively, D is TRBD2 (7 bases). The germline V gene encodes CDR1 MNHEY and CDR2 SMNVEV (reference sequence). Trimming cost V 2 bases and J 5 bases, with 15 bases left between them. The CDR3 has 15 residues. The CDR3 DNA follows: TGTGCCAGCAGTTTAGCGGGGGCCCCCGGGGAGACCCAGTACTTC. Its protein is CASSLAGAPGETQYF.